This TCR beta chain was sequenced during a study of T cells after yellow fever vaccination. Study outcomes and limitations: Only a minor proportion of clonotypes was detected across both CD4 and CD8 compartments.

TCRdb re-called the 5' RACE reads with MiXCR, one entry per CDR3 protein. The table has about 330,000 distinct CDR3 sequences, roughly 8.4% seen once. The table lists this clonotype with a few counts. Its cognate antigen is unknown. The CDR3 is 16 residues long. Germline V gene data show CDR1 as SGHRS and CDR2 as YFSETQ. J lost 9 bases, V lost 4 bases, and 9 bases had no gene match. The receptor comes from a man between 18 and 35 years old who received the YFV17D yellow fever vaccine. This chain connects TRBV5-1 to TRBJ2-3; 15 nucleotides line up with TRBD2. The specimen comprised PBMCs, sampled about 49 days after the first yellow fever vaccination. The CDR3 sequence: CASSINSGTSGGTQYF. For the CDR3, the DNA is TGCGCCAGCAGCATAAATTCCGGGACTAGCGGGGGGACGCAGTATTTT.